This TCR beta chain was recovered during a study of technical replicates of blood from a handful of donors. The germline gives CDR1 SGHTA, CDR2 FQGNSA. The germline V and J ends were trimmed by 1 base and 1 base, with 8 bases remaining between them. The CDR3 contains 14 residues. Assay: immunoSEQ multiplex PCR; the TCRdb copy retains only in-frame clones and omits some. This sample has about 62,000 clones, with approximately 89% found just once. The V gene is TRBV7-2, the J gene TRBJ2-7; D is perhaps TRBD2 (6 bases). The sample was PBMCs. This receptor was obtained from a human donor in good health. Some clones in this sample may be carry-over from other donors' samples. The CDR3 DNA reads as TGTGCCAGCAGCTTAGTGGAGGGTTCCTACGAGCAGTACTTC. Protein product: CASSLVEGSYEQYF.